These 8 T cell receptor beta chains came from one sample sequenced in a study of T cell responses to AZD1222 COVID-19 vaccine. Sequenced by immunoSEQ multiplex PCR; TCRdb stores in-frame clones only, minus some. The sample records around 90,000 clones, 70% to 90% being singletons. This material consisted of peripheral blood, taken on day 0 of AZD1222 vaccination. Source of these receptors: an adult in good health.

The chain recombines TRBV5-4 with TRBJ1-2, with D possibly TRBD1 on 5 matching bases. Deletions cut 4 bases from V and 1 base from J, with 23 bases between. There are 18 residues in the CDR3. Germline V gives CDR1 SGHNT, CDR2 YYREEE (reference sequence). As DNA, the CDR3 is TGTGCCAGCAGCCCGAAGGGGTCACCAGGGTCATTTAACTATGGCTACACCTTC. This codes for CASSPKGSPGSFNYGYTF.

V usage is TRBV5-6 and J usage is TRBJ2-7, with D possibly being TRBD2 (6 bases). V was clipped by 1 base and J by 2 bases, with 10 bases between them. CDR3 size: 14 residues. Germline V gives CDR1 SGHDT, CDR2 YYEEEE. Here the CDR3 reads CASSLYAGTYEQYF. The CDR3 nucleotides are TGTGCCAGCAGCTTGTATGCGGGAACCTACGAGCAGTACTTC.

The V call is TRBV5-1, the J call TRBJ2-7; perhaps TRBD1 as D (5 bases). The germline CDR1 and CDR2 sequences are SGHRS and YFSETQ. This CDR3 region has 13 residues. The V and J ends lost 1 base and 5 bases respectively, with 10 bases between them. The CDR3 DNA reads TGCGCCAGCAGCTTGCAGCTGGGGCACGAGCAGTACTTC. Translating it yields CASSLQLGHEQYF.

This clone has just one count. This rearrangement joins TRBV11-2 to TRBJ1-1; 7 nucleotides align to TRBD1. The CDR3 has 15 amino acids. Germline CDR1 and CDR2: SGHAT and FQNNGV. J gave up 5 bases and V 5 bases, and 11 bases lay outside the gene matches. The CDR3 reads CASSPVRGRGTEAFF. In nucleotides, the CDR3 is TGTGCCAGCAGCCCTGTAAGGGGGCGCGGAACTGAAGCTTTCTTT.

The V and J genes are TRBV5-1 and TRBJ2-5, with D perhaps assigned TRBD1 or TRBD2 (5 bases each). The CDR3 runs to 16 residues. Germline-derived CDR1 and CDR2 are SGHRS and YFSETQ. The germline V and J ends were trimmed by 0 bases and 2 bases, with 14 bases remaining between them. The CDR3 DNA sequence: TGCGCCAGCAGCTTGGCGGGGCAGGTTGGGCAAGAGACCCAGTACTTC. Translation gives CASSLAGQVGQETQYF.

The chain carries TRBV5-4 and TRBJ1-1; D gene uncertain. Deletions cut 4 bases from V and 7 bases from J, with 11 bases between. The CDR3 length is 12 residues. CDR1 is SGHNT and CDR2 is YYREEE in the germline V gene (reference sequence). The CDR3 DNA reads as TGTGCCAGCAGCGAAAACAGAGATGAAGCTTTCTTT. It is translated as CASSENRDEAFF.

V usage is TRBV19 and J usage is TRBJ1-4; D is ambiguous. Germline V lookup: CDR1 LNHDA, CDR2 SQIVND (reference sequence). There are 13 residues in the CDR3. The V and J ends lost 3 bases and 10 bases respectively, with 12 bases between them. DNA of the CDR3: TGTGCCAGTAGTATTATAGCATCGGGAAAACTGTTTTTT. It yields the protein CASSIIASGKLFF. The full variable domain, completed using reference TRBV19 and TRBJ1-4, is DGGITQSPKYLFRKEGQNVTLSCEQNLNHDAMYWYRQDPGQGLRLIYYSQIVNDFQKGDIAEGYSVSREKKESFPLTVTSAQKNPTAFYLCASSIIASGKLFFGSGTQLSVL.

This chain connects TRBV7-9 to TRBJ2-7; D unclear. The CDR3 runs to 13 residues. Germline assignment: CDR1 SEHNR and CDR2 FQNEAQ (reference sequence). V was shortened by 5 bases and J by 0 bases, with 8 bases between the two germline ends. DNA of the CDR3: TGTGCCAGCAGCGCCGCAGACTCCTACGAGCAGTACTTC. Translated, it gives CASSAADSYEQYF.